Below, 29 T cell receptor beta chains from the same sample are listed, as sequenced in a study of regulatory T cells in long-lasting Graves disease (dated by TCRdb to the early 2020s). The sample's time point, from its label and the paper: newly diagnosed GD, antithyroid drugs for less than 3 months. For both TCR sequencing and RNA sequencing, RNA was extracted from PBMCs in TRIzol. The library was built by means of multiplex PCR. Sequencing was carried out with an Illumina HiSeq 4000. TCR beta libraries were built with iRepertoire HTBI primers and Arm-PCR amplification of CDR3 regions. The public reads were quality trimmed at Q25 with fastp and then assembled into clones with MiXCR by TCRdb, keeping productive beta chains. Under each unique CDR3 protein, matching rows form one entry showing the most common genes and DNA. This sample comprises roughly 500,000 distinct CDR3 sequences, less than 15% of them detected only once. The ten largest account for about 10% of the sample.

These data also featured in a second study, about T cells in Graves' hyperthyroidism and ophthalmopathy.

The sequencing here drew on peripheral blood mononuclear cells (PBMCs), taken at new diagnosis, from a patient treated with antithyroid drugs. These receptors were obtained from a young man with Graves disease. Donor details come from another sample of the same person, matched by shared clones.

Ten or more counts support this clonotype. The CDR3 sequence is CASSLAGAVNYGYTF. The CDR3 coding sequence is TGCGCCAGCAGCTTGGCTGGGGCTGTTAACTATGGCTACACCTTC. The chain has TRBV5-1 and TRBJ1-2, with D possibly matching TRBD1 (5 bases). Germline values: CDR1 SGHRS, CDR2 YFSETQ. The CDR3 length is 15 residues. V lost 0 bases and J lost 1, with 10 bases in between.

This clonotype was counted ten times or more. The rearrangement uses TRBV28 and TRBJ1-5, with TRBD1 identical over 8 bases. Germline CDR1 reads MDHEN; CDR2 reads SYDVKM. J gave up 1 base and V 5 bases, and 7 bases lay outside the gene matches. CDR3 size: 16 residues. The CDR3 bases are TGTGCCAGCAGTCAAGGACAGGGTCGGAGCAATCAGCCCCAGCATTTT. This sequence encodes CASSQGQGRSNQPQHF. The full variable domain, with the rest looked up from reference TRBV28 and TRBJ1-5, is DVKVTQSSRYLVKRTGEKVFLECVQDMDHENMFWYRQDPGLGLRLIYFSYDVKMKEKGDIPEGYSVSREKKERFSLILESASTNQTSMYLCASSQGQGRSNQPQHFGDGTRLSIL.

This clonotype was observed at least ten times. This chain links TRBV7-9 with TRBJ2-3, with D maybe TRBD2 (6 bases). The CDR3 covers 17 residues. Germline-derived CDR1 and CDR2 are SEHNR and FQNEAQ (reference sequence). V shed 1 base and J shed 0 bases, with 14 bases lying between them. The CDR3 protein is CASSLVGESGSTDTQYF. As DNA, the CDR3 is TGTGCCAGCAGCTTAGTTGGCGAGAGCGGGAGCACAGATACGCAGTATTTT.

This clonotype was seen many times. DNA for the CDR3: TGTGCCAGCAGTTTACGGACTAGATTTGTGGACGAGCAGTACTTC. It codes for CASSLRTRFVDEQYF. The chain links TRBV12-3 or TRBV12-4 to TRBJ2-7, with 7 bases lining up with TRBD2. V lost 2 bases, J lost 5 bases, and 9 bases stayed unmatched. The CDR3 is 15 amino acids.

This clonotype was seen many times. The genes are TRBV6-1 and TRBJ2-3, with D possibly TRBD1 on 5 matching bases. Germline V gives CDR1 MNHNS, CDR2 SASEGT. Deletions cut 8 bases from V and 0 bases from J, with 12 bases between. There are 14 residues in the CDR3. CDR3 loop: CASQDAGSTDTQYF. CDR3 nucleotides: TGTGCCAGCCAGGATGCAGGGAGCACAGATACGCAGTATTTT.

The rearrangement links TRBV12-3 or TRBV12-4 to TRBJ2-2; D is possibly TRBD1 (5 bases). CDR3 size: 16 residues. Trimming removed 1 base at V and 5 bases at J, with 14 bases between. CDR3 sequence (DNA): TGTGCCAGCAGTTTAGAAGCCAGGGTAAATACCGGGGAGCTGTTTTTT. Its translation: CASSLEARVNTGELFF.

Of note for this clonotype: The junction shows a germline mismatch at one end, possibly a read error. The chain recombines TRBV19 with TRBJ2-1; perhaps TRBD2 as D (6 bases). This CDR3 region has 13 residues. From germline, CDR1 is LNHDA and CDR2 SQIVND (reference sequence). The DNA of the CDR3 is TGTGCCTGTAGTCTAGCGAACGCAGATGAGCAGTTCTTC. Translation: CACSLANADEQFF.

Worth noting for this clonotype: This likely stems from a read error, as it lies one base from a far larger clone. The CDR3 DNA sequence: TGTGCCAGCAGCCCCCTGGGGGACTTGGTCACAGATGCGCAGTATTTT. Translating gives CASSPLGDLVTDAQYF. The chain has TRBV2 and TRBJ2-3, with a possible D match to TRBD2 (6 bases). CDR1 and CDR2 (germline): SNHLY, FYNNEI. The CDR3 sequence is 16 residues long.

This clonotype was recorded at least ten times. The chain links TRBV7-3 to TRBJ2-7; D is perhaps TRBD1 (6 bases). CDR1 is SGHTA and CDR2 is FQGTGA in the germline V gene. Trimming cost V 0 bases and J 2 bases, with 11 bases left between them. The CDR3 has 15 amino acids. CDR3: CASSLTGASTYEQYF. CDR3 nucleotides: TGTGCCAGCAGCTTAACGGGGGCCAGCACCTACGAGCAGTACTTC.

The chain joins TRBV20-1 to TRBJ2-7, with 8 bases matching TRBD1. The CDR3 length is 13 residues. With V trimmed by 6 bases and J by 5 bases, 9 bases remained unmatched. CDR1 is DFQATT, CDR2 SNEGSKA, per germline (reference sequence). Here the CDR3 reads CSADEYRGDEQYF. CDR3 bases: TGCAGTGCCGATGAATACAGGGGGGACGAGCAGTACTTC.

This clonotype was detected only a few times. The rearrangement uses TRBV6-2 or TRBV6-3 and TRBJ2-1; TRBD2 might be the D (5 bases). Looked up from germline, CDR1 is MNHEY and CDR2 is SVGEGT. V shed 5 bases and J shed 10 bases, with 15 bases lying between them. The CDR3 runs to 13 residues. The CDR3 sequence: CASSQTSFGEQFF. CDR3 DNA: TGTGCCAGCAGTCAAACTAGTTTCGGGGAGCAGTTCTTC.

This clonotype has a count of ten or more. The chain links TRBV18 to TRBJ2-4, with 7 bases lining up with TRBD1. Germline V gives CDR1 KGHSH, CDR2 LQKENI. The ends lost 8 bases at V and 6 bases at J; junction bases unmatched: 7. CDR3 size: 13 residues. Written as DNA, the CDR3 is TGTGCCAGCCAACAGGGGCTAGGAAACATTCAGTACTTC. Translated: CASQQGLGNIQYF. The complete variable domain, with remaining parts taken from reference TRBV18 and TRBJ2-4, reads NAGVMQNPRHLVRRRGQEARLRCSPMKGHSHVYWYRQLPEEGLKFMVYLQKENIIDESGMPKERFSAEFPKEGPSILRIQQVVRGDSAAYFCASQQGLGNIQYFGAGTRLSVL.

The table lists this clonotype with a few counts. This may stem from a read error, because a much larger clone lies one nucleotide away. This chain connects TRBV6-1 to TRBJ2-2; D may be TRBD1 (6 bases). The CDR3 runs 18 residues. CDR1 and CDR2 (germline): MNHNS, SASEGT. V lost 2 bases to trimming and J lost 4 bases, with 20 bases between them. CDR3 DNA: TGTGCCAGCAGTGAACCTGACGGGACATGGGGCGTCACCGGGGAGCTGTTTTTT. Its protein is CASSEPDGTWGVTGELFF.

The chain carries TRBV6-1 and TRBJ2-1; D is undetermined. The CDR3 is 12 residues long. The germline gives CDR1 MNHNS, CDR2 SASEGT. Trimming shortened V by 8 bases and J by 6 bases, and 11 bases separated the two germline ends. For the CDR3, the DNA is TGTGCCAGCCGATTAGAAGGCAATGAGCAGTTCTTC. This encodes CASRLEGNEQFF.

This clonotype turned up a few times. The V call is TRBV20-1, the J call TRBJ1-4, with TRBD1 identical over 7 bases. The germline V gene encodes CDR1 DFQATT and CDR2 SNEGSKA (reference sequence). V shed 4 bases, J shed 8 bases, and the junction held 10 bases outside the gene matches. The CDR3 loop spans 14 amino acids. In DNA form, the CDR3 reads TGCAGTGCTATCCCAACAGGGGACCAGGAAAAACTGTTTTTT. Its protein product is CSAIPTGDQEKLFF.

The chain couples TRBV27 to TRBJ1-5, with D unresolved. The ends were cut back, 2 bases at V and 4 bases at J, with 9 bases in the middle. Germline CDR1 is MNHEY and CDR2 is SMNVEV (reference sequence). There are 14 residues in the CDR3. The DNA of the CDR3 is TGTGCCAGCAGTTTAAACGCCGGGAATCAGCCCCAGCATTTT. Its protein is CASSLNAGNQPQHF.

The chain couples TRBV20-1 to TRBJ2-5; D gene ambiguous. In germline, CDR1 is DFQATT, CDR2 SNEGSKA (reference sequence). Trimming took 1 base from V and 1 from J, leaving 10 bases between them. The CDR3 is made up of 14 amino acids. The CDR3: CSARGAATQETQYF. The CDR3 bases are TGCAGTGCTAGAGGGGCGGCAACCCAAGAGACCCAGTACTTC.

This clonotype turned up a few times. The chain joins TRBV6-1 to TRBJ2-5, with TRBD1 matching 12 bases. J lost 4 bases, V lost 6 bases, and 3 bases had no gene match. Germline CDR1 reads MNHNS; CDR2 reads SASEGT. The CDR3 loop spans 14 amino acids. The CDR3 sequence: CASSRGQGAETQYF. For the CDR3, the DNA is TGTGCCAGCAGCCGGGGACAGGGGGCAGAGACCCAGTACTTC.

The table lists this clonotype with a few counts. V and J are TRBV4-1 and TRBJ2-5, with D perhaps matching TRBD1 (5 bases). The CDR3 totals 14 residues. Germline-derived CDR1 and CDR2 are MGHRA and YSYEKL. V dropped 1 base and J dropped 4 bases, with 10 bases sitting between them. CDR3 DNA: TGCGCCAGCAGCCAAGTGGGGCTGAGAGAGACCCAGTACTTC. Its translation: CASSQVGLRETQYF.

The V call is TRBV19, the J call TRBJ2-7; tentative D call: TRBD2 (5 bases). This CDR3 is built from 15 residues. V was shortened by 6 bases and J by 2 bases, with 17 bases between the two germline ends. From germline, CDR1 is LNHDA and CDR2 SQIVND (reference sequence). Here the CDR3 reads CASSTIRTGTYEQYF. DNA of the CDR3: TGTGCCAGTAGCACAATAAGGACGGGAACCTACGAGCAGTACTTC.

This clonotype was recorded at least ten times. V is TRBV28 and J is TRBJ2-7; D is undetermined. V lost 4 bases to trimming and J lost 5 bases, with 12 bases between them. Per germline, CDR1 MDHEN and CDR2 SYDVKM. The CDR3 is made up of 13 amino acids. The CDR3 bases are TGTGCCAGCAGTTCCGGATTCCTTGACGAGCAGTACTTC. It encodes CASSSGFLDEQYF.

This clonotype was detected many times. CDR3 bases: TGTGCCAGCAGCGCGGGACTAGCGGGAGGGCCGGGGGAGCAGTACTTC. Residues: CASSAGLAGGPGEQYF. This rearrangement joins TRBV7-2 to TRBJ2-7; 16 bases align to TRBD2. The CDR3 is 16 amino acids. Germline V CDR1 and CDR2: SGHTA, FQGNSA. The junction had 8 bases not matched to a gene; V was cut back by 5 bases and J by 7 bases.

V and J are TRBV20-1 and TRBJ2-7; no firm D call. V gave up 3 bases and J gave up 0 bases, with 9 bases separating them. Germline loops: CDR1 DFQATT, CDR2 SNEGSKA (reference sequence). This CDR3 is 13 amino acids long. The CDR3: CSARARDSYEQYF. Written as DNA, the CDR3 is TGCAGTGCTAGGGCTAGGGACTCCTACGAGCAGTACTTC.

This clonotype was detected many times. The chain is built from TRBV10-3 and TRBJ1-4; D call uncertain. V lost 3 bases to trimming and J lost 0 bases, with 5 bases between them. The length of the CDR3 is 14 residues. From germline, CDR1 is ENHRY and CDR2 SYGVKD. The chain's CDR3 is CAISDGSTNEKLFF. The CDR3 DNA reads as TGTGCCATCAGTGACGGATCAACTAATGAAAAACTGTTTTTT.

There are many counts of this clonotype. CDR3 loop: CASSPQETEAFF. Written as DNA, the CDR3 is TGTGCCAGCAGTCCACAGGAAACTGAAGCTTTCTTT. The chain links TRBV12-3 or TRBV12-4 to TRBJ1-1; D might be TRBD1 (5 bases). With 5 bases removed from V and 5 bases from J, the gap between germline ends came to 9 bases. CDR3 size: 12 residues.

This chain connects TRBV14 to TRBJ2-2; 7 nucleotides match TRBD2. CDR1 and CDR2 (germline): SGHDN, FVKESK. This CDR3 is built from 14 residues. Trimming cost V 4 bases and J 7 bases; bases outside gene matches: 6. CDR3 residues: CASSRTRGVGELFF. CDR3 sequence (DNA): TGTGCCAGCAGCCGGACCCGGGGGGTCGGGGAGCTGTTTTTT.

This clonotype was seen a handful of times. The V gene is TRBV18, the J gene TRBJ2-7, with a tentative D call TRBD2 (6 bases). V lost 1 base and J lost 0, with 7 bases in between. The CDR3 sequence is 14 residues long. Germline assignment: CDR1 KGHSH and CDR2 LQKENI. As DNA, the CDR3 is TGTGCCAGCTCACCACGGGGGGACTCCTACGAGCAGTACTTC. Protein: CASSPRGDSYEQYF.

Points on this clonotype: A single base separates this from a much larger clone, so it may be a read error. Lacking the conserved final phenylalanine or tryptophan, this CDR3 likely reflects a read error. The chain recombines TRBV6-9 with TRBJ2-1; TRBD2 matches 10 bases. CDR3 length: 15 residues. In germline, CDR1 is MNHGY, CDR2 SVAAGI. V was pared by 4 bases and J by 4 bases, with 4 bases of the junction left unmatched. CDR3 sequence reads: CASSLLAGWYNEQFL. The CDR3, as DNA: TGTGCCAGCAGTTTACTAGCGGGATGGTACAATGAGCAGTTCCTC.

At least ten counts were recorded for this clonotype. The chain uses TRBV30 and TRBJ2-3, with TRBD2 identical over 8 bases. J lost 2 bases, V lost 5 bases, and 9 bases had no gene match. The CDR3 totals 15 residues. In germline, CDR1 is GTSNPN, CDR2 SVGIG (reference sequence). CDR3 coding DNA: TGTGCCTGGGCCCAGGCGGGAGGATCCACAGATACGCAGTATTTT. It translates to CAWAQAGGSTDTQYF.